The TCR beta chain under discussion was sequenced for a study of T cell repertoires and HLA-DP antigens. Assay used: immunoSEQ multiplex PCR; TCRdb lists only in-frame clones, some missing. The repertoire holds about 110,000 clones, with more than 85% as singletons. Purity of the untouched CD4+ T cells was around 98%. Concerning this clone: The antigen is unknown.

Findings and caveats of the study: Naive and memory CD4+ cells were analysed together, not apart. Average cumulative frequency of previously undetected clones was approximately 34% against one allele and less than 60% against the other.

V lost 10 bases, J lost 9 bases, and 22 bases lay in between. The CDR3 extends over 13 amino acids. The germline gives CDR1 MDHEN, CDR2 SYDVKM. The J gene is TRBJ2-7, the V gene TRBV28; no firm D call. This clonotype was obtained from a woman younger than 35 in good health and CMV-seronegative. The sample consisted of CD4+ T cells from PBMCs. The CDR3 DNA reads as TGTGCCACGCACATCTCATCCTTGGCTGCGCAGTACTTC. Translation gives CATHISSLAAQYF.